A selection of T cell receptor beta chains follows, all from one sample in a study of cytomegalovirus exposure and HLA in healthy donors. The repertoire was sequenced with immunoSEQ multiplex PCR; TCRdb's copy has only in-frame clones and lacks some. The table shows roughly 130,000 clones, with 80% to 85% occurring only once. Specimen: PBMCs. The source of these receptors is a human donor in good health. The CDR3 runs from the conserved cysteine through the conserved F or W. The order of the fields is clone size, J gene, V gene, D gene, CDR3 protein, CDR3 DNA. D genes are given only for firm matches. A clone size is listed for some rows: how often the clone was seen (once, few, many), or a class if it is expanded.

-	TRBJ2-7	TRBV7-6	-	CASSAHRDEQYF	TGTGCCAGCAGCGCCCACAGGGACGAGCAGTACTTC
-	TRBJ2-5	TRBV9	-	CASSVGVGQRETQYF	TGTGCCAGCAGCGTAGGAGTGGGCCAACGGGAGACCCAGTACTTC
once	TRBJ1-2	TRBV7-9	-	CASSSGSRGYTF	TGTGCCAGCAGCTCGGGAAGCCGGGGCTACACCTTC
few	TRBJ1-1	TRBV5-4	-	CASSLAPIVNTEAFF	TGTGCCAGCAGCTTGGCCCCTATTGTGAACACTGAAGCTTTCTTT
-	TRBJ2-3	TRBV11-2	-	CASSTQGTDTQYF	TGTGCCAGCAGCACTCAGGGGACCGATACGCAGTATTTT
-	TRBJ1-2	TRBV13	-	CASSTGTVDYGYTF	TGTGCCAGCAGTACGGGGACTGTCGACTATGGCTACACCTTC
-	TRBJ1-5	TRBV2	-	CASAGQNNQPQHF	TGTGCCAGCGCAGGACAGAATAATCAGCCCCAGCATTTT
-	TRBJ2-3	TRBV19	TRBD2	CASSKAGGTDTQYF	TGTGCCAGTAGTAAAGCGGGGGGCACAGATACGCAGTATTTT
-	TRBJ2-7	TRBV9	-	CASSVGGSYEQYF	TGTGCCAGCAGCGTAGGAGGTTCCTACGAGCAGTACTTC
-	TRBJ1-5	TRBV2	-	CASSDGRAGNQPQHF	TGTGCCAGCAGCGACGGGAGAGCGGGCAATCAGCCCCAGCATTTT
-	TRBJ1-5	TRBV7-7	TRBD1	CASSDSGTGACYKGYSNQPQHF	TGTGCTAGCAGTGACTCCGGGACAGGGGCGTGTTATAAGGGGTATAGCAATCAGCCCCAGCATTTT
-	TRBJ1-5	TRBV7-2	-	CASSLGWGGNQPQHF	TGTGCCAGCAGCTTAGGCTGGGGGGGGAATCAGCCCCAGCATTTT
-	TRBJ1-2	TRBV5-6	TRBD1	CASSFGGTGGALGYGYTF	TGTGCCAGCAGCTTCGGGGGGACAGGGGGCGCATTAGGCTATGGCTACACCTTC
-	TRBJ1-5	TRBV19	TRBD1	CASRMGQVNQPQHF	TGTGCCAGTAGGATGGGACAGGTCAATCAGCCCCAGCATTTT
-	TRBJ2-1	TRBV28	TRBD2	CASSSPRTPGGGYNEQFF	TGTGCCAGCAGTTCACCTAGAACCCCGGGGGGGGGATACAATGAGCAGTTCTTC
-	TRBJ1-2	TRBV4-2	-	CASSQEIRVKQGHGYTF	TGTGCCAGCAGCCAAGAAATACGTGTCAAGCAGGGCCATGGCTACACCTTC
few	TRBJ2-3	TRBV18	TRBD2	CASSPDHPGTSGF	TGTGCCAGCTCACCCGACCATCCCGGGACTAGCGGTTTT
-	TRBJ2-2	TRBV27	TRBD2	CAIREGLAVGELFF	TGTGCCATACGGGAGGGGCTTGCGGTCGGGGAGCTGTTTTTT
few	TRBJ2-2	TRBV5-1	TRBD2	CASSGLMRGGLGGELFF	TGCGCCAGCAGCGGCCTAATGCGGGGGGGCCTTGGCGGGGAGCTGTTTTTT
-	TRBJ2-7	TRBV13	-	CASSLTPLEQYF	TGTGCCAGCAGCTTAACTCCTCTGGAGCAGTACTTC
-	TRBJ2-2	TRBV11-2	-	CASSPSLGDGELFF	TGTGCCAGCAGTCCCTCACTAGGAGACGGGGAGCTGTTTTTT
-	TRBJ2-7	TRBV6-1	TRBD1	CASSVRDRGPTSYEQYF	TGTGCCAGCAGTGTCCGGGACAGGGGCCCTACCTCCTACGAGCAGTACTTC
-	TRBJ1-6	TRBV6-6	TRBD1	CASSYSTSSTGGPLHF	TGTGCCAGCAGTTACTCGACATCTTCGACAGGGGGACCCCTCCACTTT
-	TRBJ1-5	TRBV7-8	TRBD1	CASSFQTGRDQPQHF	TGTGCCAGCAGCTTCCAGACAGGGCGGGATCAGCCCCAGCATTTT
-	TRBJ1-1	TRBV6-5	TRBD1	CASIWDRGEAFF	TGTGCCAGCATCTGGGACAGGGGAGAAGCTTTCTTT
-	TRBJ1-5	TRBV27	-	CASSSGFFQPQHF	TGTGCCAGCAGTTCGGGGTTTTTTCAGCCCCAGCATTTT
-	TRBJ1-2	TRBV5-1	TRBD1	CASSLGGPAGGRGYTF	TGCGCCAGCAGCTTGGGGGGACCAGCAGGGGGCCGGGGCTACACCTTC
-	TRBJ2-7	TRBV6-5	TRBD1	CASSPGTVYEQYF	TGTGCCAGCAGCCCCGGGACAGTTTACGAGCAGTACTTC
-	TRBJ2-3	TRBV7-8	TRBD2	CASRVLAGGTDTQYF	TGTGCCAGCAGGGTACTAGCGGGGGGCACAGATACGCAGTATTTT
-	TRBJ2-2	TRBV7-9	TRBD2	CASSLSLAVNTGELFF	TGTGCCAGCAGCTTATCGCTAGCGGTGAACACCGGGGAGCTGTTTTTT
-	TRBJ1-2	TRBV19	TRBD1	CASSPGQGYGYTF	TGTGCCAGTAGTCCGGGACAGGGGTATGGCTACACCTTC